Below, 22 T cell receptor beta chains from the same sample are listed, as sequenced in a study of blood T cells in healthy people across ages. Together with a sample-barcoded 5' primer, a J-beta primer mix was included in a second PCR lasting roughly 7 to 11 cycles. TCRdb reanalysed the 5' RACE reads using MiXCR and keeps one entry per CDR3 protein. The sample has hundreds of thousands of distinct CDR3 sequences; 32% are singletons. Sequenced material: blood. The source is a woman aged 80 or over in good health.

This clonotype has only one observation. A single base separates this from a much larger clone, so it may be a read error. The chain employs TRBV9 and TRBJ1-2; 8 nucleotides align to TRBD1. This CDR3 has 15 residues. The V gene's germline CDR1 is SGDLS and CDR2 YYNGEE. The ends lost 5 bases at V and 0 bases at J; junction bases unmatched: 6. CDR3 protein: CASSRTGITNYGYTF. The CDR3 DNA is TGTGCCAGCAGTCGGACAGGGATTACTAACTATGGCTACACCTTC.

This clonotype has just a few counts. A much larger clone is a single base away; this may be a read error. The chain couples TRBV12-3 or TRBV12-4 to TRBJ2-3; 11 bases map to TRBD2. CDR3 length: 15 residues. The CDR3 bases are TGTGCCGGCAGGGAGGGACTAGCGGGCACAGATACGCAGTATTTT. Its protein product is CAGREGLAGTDTQYF.

There are many counts of this clonotype. This chain connects TRBV7-2 to TRBJ1-2; D is unresolved. Deletions cut 5 bases from V and 8 bases from J, with 15 bases between. Germline loops: CDR1 SGHTA, CDR2 FQGNSA. The CDR3 consists of 13 residues. CDR3 sequence reads: CASSGWRTGGYTF. DNA of the CDR3: TGTGCCAGCAGCGGGTGGAGGACTGGGGGCTACACCTTC.

Ten or more counts support this clonotype. This rearrangement joins TRBV5-1 to TRBJ1-2; no clear D. The CDR3 has 14 amino acids. Trimming pared 7 bases from V and 4 bases from J, leaving 17 bases between. From germline, CDR1 is SGHRS and CDR2 YFSETQ. CDR3 nucleotides: TGCGCCAGCCGGCAGGTAATCGACGCCTATGGCTACACCTTC. Translation: CASRQVIDAYGYTF.

V and J are TRBV20-1 and TRBJ2-5; D perhaps matches TRBD2 (6 bases). Germline V gene sequence: CDR1 DFQATT, CDR2 SNEGSKA (reference sequence). V lost 8 bases and J 4 bases, leaving 17 bases between the germline ends. The CDR3 consists of 13 residues. The CDR3 region is CSMTRSLGETQYF. The CDR3 DNA is TGCAGTATGACTAGGAGCCTGGGAGAGACCCAGTACTTC.

This clonotype was recorded a few times. V gene TRBV6-1 combines with J gene TRBJ1-5; unclear D gene. Trimming stripped 2 bases from V and 10 bases from J, with 12 bases between. Per germline, CDR1 MNHNS and CDR2 SASEGT. This CDR3 comprises 13 residues. The CDR3, as DNA: TGTGCCAGCAGTGAAAGAGTCGGCGGACCCCAGCATTTT. It yields the protein CASSERVGGPQHF.

This clonotype was seen repeatedly, ten times or more. The chain is built from TRBV6-1 and TRBJ2-5, with unresolved D. From germline, CDR1 is MNHNS and CDR2 SASEGT. The CDR3 has 18 amino acids. V was shortened by 2 bases and J by 2 bases, with 21 bases between the two germline ends. This chain's CDR3 is CASSETAVTRTRQETQYF. The CDR3 DNA reads as TGTGCCAGCAGTGAAACGGCAGTCACCCGGACCAGACAAGAGACCCAGTACTTC.

This clonotype was detected once. The rearrangement uses TRBV6-6 and TRBJ2-3; 9 bases are shared with TRBD2. The junction had 9 bases not matched to a gene; V was cut back by 2 bases and J by 3 bases. Per germline, CDR1 MNHNY and CDR2 SVGAGI (reference sequence). CDR3 length: 17 residues. This chain's CDR3 is CASSYRLAGIRTDTQYF. The CDR3 region has the DNA TGTGCCAGCAGTTACCGGCTAGCGGGGATTAGAACAGATACGCAGTATTTT.

This clonotype was observed many times. The V and J genes are TRBV24-1 and TRBJ2-3, with 8 bases fitting TRBD1. Germline CDR1 reads KGHDR; CDR2 reads SFDVKD. CDR3 length: 16 residues. V lost 3 bases, J lost 4 bases, and 8 bases stayed unmatched. This chain's CDR3 is CATSDPDRGGPDTQYF. The CDR3 DNA reads TGTGCCACCAGTGATCCCGACAGGGGAGGCCCAGATACGCAGTATTTT.

This chain's CDR3 is CSVPGGETQYF. The CDR3 coding sequence is TGCAGCGTTCCAGGGGGAGAGACCCAGTACTTC. The chain uses TRBV29-1 and TRBJ2-5, with 7 bases lining up with TRBD1. The CDR3 has 11 amino acids. J gave up 4 bases and V 5 bases, and 1 base lay outside the gene matches. CDR1 is SQVTM and CDR2 is ANQGSEA in the germline V gene. The variable domain in full, completed from reference TRBV29-1 and TRBJ2-5, reads SAVISQKPSRDICQRGTSLTIQCQVDSQVTMMFWYRQQPGQSLTLIATANQGSEATYESGFVIDKFPISRPNLTFSTLTVSNMSPEDSSIYLCSVPGGETQYFGPGTRLLVL.

Comment on this clonotype: A junction boundary mismatches the germline segment, possibly from a read error. The rearrangement joins TRBV7-9 to TRBJ1-4; D unresolved. CDR1 SEHNR and CDR2 FQNEAQ come from the germline V gene (reference sequence). The CDR3 is 14 residues long. CDR3 in DNA: TGTGCCGGCAGCTTGGAGAGGACTAATGAAAAACTGTTTTTT. It specifies CAGSLERTNEKLFF.

This clonotype was counted ten times or more. This chain joins TRBV3-1 and TRBJ2-3; possible D gene TRBD2, 6 bases. The CDR3 runs to 16 residues. V was clipped by 1 base and J by 2 bases, with 13 bases between them. The germline V gene encodes CDR1 LGHDT and CDR2 YNNKEL (reference sequence). CDR3 loop: CASSQGWGLYTDTQYF. The CDR3 region has the DNA TGTGCCAGCAGCCAAGGATGGGGACTCTACACAGATACGCAGTATTTT.

Ten or more counts support this clonotype. The chain carries TRBV7-6 and TRBJ2-5; 9 bases line up with TRBD2. J lost 4 bases, V lost 0 bases, and 3 bases had no gene match. The CDR3 contains 15 residues. Germline CDR1 and CDR2: SGHVS and FNYEAQ. In DNA, the CDR3 is TGTGCCAGCAGCTTAGCGCGGGGGGGTTCAGAGACCCAGTACTTC. Its translation is CASSLARGGSETQYF. Drawing the rest from reference TRBV7-6 and TRBJ2-5, the complete variable domain is GAGVSQSPRYKVTKRGQDVALRCDPISGHVSLYWYRQALGQGPEFLTYFNYEAQQDKSGLPNDRFSAERPEGSISTLTIQRTEQRDSAMYRCASSLARGGSETQYFGPGTRLLVL.

This clonotype came up many times. The genes are TRBV20-1 and TRBJ2-1; 9 nucleotides align to TRBD2. The CDR3 loop spans 15 amino acids. The ends lost 6 bases at V and 0 bases at J; junction bases unmatched: 6. Germline V gene lookup returns CDR1 DFQATT and CDR2 SNEGSKA (reference sequence). This CDR3 reads CSAFSGGSSYNEQFF. Written as DNA, the CDR3 is TGCAGTGCATTCAGCGGGGGGAGCTCCTACAATGAGCAGTTCTTC.

There are many counts of this clonotype. The chain is built from TRBV20-1 and TRBJ2-1, with TRBD2 matching 11 bases. Germline CDR1 and CDR2: DFQATT and SNEGSKA (reference sequence). CDR3 length: 14 amino acids. V lost 2 bases and J lost 8; bases outside the gene matches: 5. The CDR3, as DNA: TGCAGTGCTAGACTACTAGCGGGGGTGGATGAGCAGTTCTTC. This encodes CSARLLAGVDEQFF.

With respect to this clonotype: Germline and junction disagree at one end, which may indicate a read error. V and J are TRBV5-1 and TRBJ1-4; a weak D match, TRBD1 (6 bases). Per germline, CDR1 SGHRS and CDR2 YFSETQ. This CDR3 spans 14 amino acids. The DNA for the CDR3 is TGCGCCAGCAGCAAACAGGGACCTAATGAAAAACGGTTTTTT. Its protein product is CASSKQGPNEKRFF.

This clonotype was seen once. V gene TRBV7-2 combines with J gene TRBJ2-7; D uncertain. The CDR3 has 14 amino acids. The V end was cut by 3 bases, the J end by 4 bases, with 13 bases between. CDR1 and CDR2 from the germline V gene are SGHTA and FQGNSA. The CDR3 reads CASSLLWVGYEQYF. CDR3 DNA: TGTGCCAGCAGCTTGCTCTGGGTCGGATACGAGCAGTACTTC.

Comments on this clonotype: Germline and junction disagree at one end, which may indicate a read error. J is TRBJ2-3 and V is TRBV5-1; unclear D gene. CDR3 length equals 14 residues. The germline gives CDR1 SGHRS, CDR2 YFSETQ. CDR3 in DNA: TGCGCCAGCAGCTTTGCCCTAAGCACTGATACGCAGTATTTT. Translation: CASSFALSTDTQYF.

This clonotype was seen at least ten times. The chain joins TRBV20-1 to TRBJ2-5; TRBD2 matches 8 bases. J was trimmed by 3 bases and V by 5 bases; bases with no gene match: 8. From germline, CDR1 is DFQATT and CDR2 SNEGSKA (reference sequence). There are 14 residues in the CDR3. The CDR3 bases are TGCAGTGCTGGAACCGGGGGGGGGGAAGAGACCCAGTACTTC. It codes for CSAGTGGGEETQYF.

This clonotype was seen at least ten times. V is TRBV6-2 or TRBV6-3 and J is TRBJ2-5, with D unresolved. Trimming cost V 2 bases and J 2 bases, with 9 bases left between them. Per germline, CDR1 MNHEY and CDR2 SVGEGT. CDR3 length: 14 amino acids. CDR3 coding DNA: TGTGCCAGCAGTTACAGGGCAGGTCAAGAGACCCAGTACTTC. Amino acid sequence: CASSYRAGQETQYF.

Regarding this clonotype: This may be a read error, as it is one base from a much larger clone. V and J are TRBV6-6 and TRBJ2-7, with no clear D. In germline, CDR1 is MNHNY, CDR2 SVGAGI (reference sequence). The V and J ends lost 4 bases and 4 bases respectively, with 17 bases between them. The CDR3 is made up of 15 amino acids. For the CDR3, the DNA is TGTGCCAGCAGTTCCCCCACCCTCAGTTGTTACGAGCAGTACTTC. Protein product: CASSSPTLSCYEQYF.

In regard to this clonotype: With a much larger clone just one base away, this may be a read error. This chain links TRBV7-2 with TRBJ2-1; no firm D call. The DNA end lines up better with TRBJ2-7; the J call may be wrong. The germline V gene has CDR1 SGHTA and CDR2 FQGNSA. This CDR3 has 15 residues. CDR3 residues: CASSLKTRGLNEQYF. DNA of the CDR3: TGTGCCAGCAGCTTAAAAACCCGTGGGCTCAATGAGCAGTACTTC.